The 29 T cell receptor beta chains below all came from one sample that was sequenced in a study of cytomegalovirus exposure and HLA in healthy donors. Primers included in the PCR were 60 Vbeta and 13 Jbeta primers. Sequenced by immunoSEQ multiplex PCR; TCRdb stores in-frame clones only, minus some. The table lists 50,000 or so clones. Sequencing was carried out using PBMCs. The source of these receptors is a woman in her fifties or sixties in good health and CMV-seropositive.

The J gene is TRBJ1-6, the V gene TRBV5-8; 7 bases fit TRBD1. Looked up from germline, CDR1 is SGHTS and CDR2 is YDEGEE. The CDR3 covers 14 residues. The ends lost 3 bases at V and 7 bases at J; junction bases unmatched: 4. As DNA, the CDR3 is TGTGCCAGCAGCTCACCGGGACAGAATTCACCCCTCCACTTT. Translating gives CASSSPGQNSPLHF.

This chain links TRBV9 with TRBJ2-1; TRBD2 agrees at 10 bases. Germline trimming cut 1 base from V and 5 bases from J; bases unmatched to any gene: 3. Germline values: CDR1 SGDLS, CDR2 YYNGEE. The CDR3 sequence is 15 residues long. The CDR3, as DNA: TGTGCCAGCAGCGTACCTAGCGGGGGCGACAATGAGCAGTTCTTC. Translating gives CASSVPSGGDNEQFF. The full variable domain, completed using reference TRBV9 and TRBJ2-1, is DSGVTQTPKHLITATGQRVTLRCSPRSGDLSVYWYQQSLDQGLQFLIQYYNGEERAKGNILERFSAQQFPDLHSELNLSSLELGDSALYFCASSVPSGGDNEQFFGPGTRLTVL.

The genes are TRBV28 and TRBJ2-5, with D maybe TRBD1 (5 bases). CDR3 length equals 14 residues. The germline V gene encodes CDR1 MDHEN and CDR2 SYDVKM. Trimming left V 5 bases short and J 9 bases short, with 19 bases between. CDR3 amino acids: CASSGAPPGGAQYF. CDR3 bases: TGTGCCAGCAGTGGGGCCCCGCCGGGTGGGGCCCAGTACTTC.

The rearrangement links TRBV10-1 to TRBJ2-1, with D tentatively TRBD1 (6 bases). This CDR3 has 16 residues. Trimming removed 0 bases from V and 5 bases from J, with 14 bases in between. Germline lookup yields CDR1 WNHNN and CDR2 SYGVQD (reference sequence). CDR3 loop: CASSESKLGGDNEQFF. In DNA, the CDR3 is TGCGCCAGCAGTGAGTCGAAGCTTGGGGGCGACAATGAGCAGTTCTTC.

V gene TRBV4-1 combines with J gene TRBJ2-7; 8 nucleotides match TRBD1. Trimming cost V 4 bases and J 2 bases; bases outside gene matches: 10. This CDR3 has 16 residues. The germline V gene has CDR1 MGHRA and CDR2 YSYEKL. As DNA, the CDR3 is TGCGCCAGCAGCCGATCCGTGCAGACAGGGGCCTACGAGCAGTACTTC. It yields the protein CASSRSVQTGAYEQYF.

The chain links TRBV5-1 to TRBJ1-1; D is undetermined. V was clipped by 0 bases and J by 11 bases, with 20 bases between them. This CDR3 spans 15 amino acids. Per the germline V gene, CDR1 is SGHRS and CDR2 is YFSETQ. CDR3 in amino acids: CASSLDSGTSLHAFF. In DNA, the CDR3 is TGCGCCAGCAGCTTGGATTCGGGAACAAGCTTACACGCTTTCTTT.

This chain joins TRBV5-6 and TRBJ2-7; D gene ambiguous. V was pared by 1 base and J by 6 bases, with 5 bases between. CDR1 is SGHDT, CDR2 YYEEEE, per germline. The CDR3 contains 11 residues. CDR3 region: CASSLFSEQYF. The CDR3, as DNA: TGTGCCAGCAGCTTGTTCTCCGAGCAGTACTTC. The full variable domain, its missing parts supplied by reference TRBV5-6 and TRBJ2-7, is DAGVTQSPTHLIKTRGQQVTLRCSPKSGHDTVSWYQQALGQGPQFIFQYYEEEERQRGNFPDRFSGHQFPNYSSELNVNALLLGDSALYLCASSLFSEQYFGPGTRLTVT.

J is TRBJ2-3 and V is TRBV5-1, with TRBD2 matching 11 bases. Trimming cost V 0 bases and J 4 bases; bases outside gene matches: 10. Looked up from germline, CDR1 is SGHRS and CDR2 is YFSETQ. The CDR3 runs to 18 residues. CDR3 coding DNA: TGCGCCAGCAGCTTGGGGACTGCTAGCGGGGGGCGGTCAGATACGCAGTATTTT. Protein sequence: CASSLGTASGGRSDTQYF.

J is TRBJ1-6 and V is TRBV7-2; 7 bases line up with TRBD1. The CDR3 covers 16 residues. CDR1 and CDR2 (germline): SGHTA, FQGNSA. Trimming took 3 bases from V and 7 from J; bases not matched to a gene: 9. CDR3: CASSFRTGSPNSPLHF. CDR3 DNA: TGTGCCAGCAGCTTCCGGACAGGTTCCCCGAATTCACCCCTCCACTTT.

The chain combines TRBV7-2 with TRBJ2-7; D is possibly TRBD2 (6 bases). V gave up 8 bases and J gave up 2 bases, with 13 bases separating them. The germline gives CDR1 SGHTA, CDR2 FQGNSA. The CDR3 extends over 13 amino acids. CDR3 in DNA: TGTGCCAGCCGAGGCGGGAACACCTACGAGCAGTACTTC. It translates to CASRGGNTYEQYF.

The chain carries TRBV7-9 and TRBJ2-7, with TRBD1 matching over 8 bases. Germline V gene data show CDR1 as SEHNR and CDR2 as FQNEAQ (reference sequence). Losses at the gene ends were 5 bases for V and 3 bases for J; bases not matched to a gene: 9. CDR3 length: 15 residues. The CDR3 nucleotides are TGTGCCAGCAGCGAGCCGGGACAGGTCCACTACGAGCAGTACTTC. This encodes CASSEPGQVHYEQYF.

The CDR3 coding sequence is TGTGCCAGCAGCTCAAACAGGGTGGGAAATTCACCCCTCCACTTT. The encoded protein is CASSSNRVGNSPLHF. V and J are TRBV7-2 and TRBJ1-6, with D possibly being TRBD1 (6 bases). Germline-derived CDR1 and CDR2 are SGHTA and FQGNSA. V gave up 4 bases and J gave up 7 bases, with 14 bases separating them. The CDR3 sequence is 15 residues long.

The rearrangement links TRBV11-3 to TRBJ2-7; 8 nucleotides match TRBD1. J gave up 1 base and V 2 bases, and 1 base lay outside the gene matches. Germline V gene lookup returns CDR1 SGHNT and CDR2 YENEEA. The CDR3 contains 14 residues. CDR3 sequence reads: CASSLRQGSYEQYF. CDR3 DNA: TGTGCCAGCAGCTTAAGACAGGGGTCCTACGAGCAGTACTTC. The full variable domain, completed using reference TRBV11-3 and TRBJ2-7, is EAGVVQSPRYKIIEKKQPVAFWCNPISGHNTLYWYLQNLGQGPELLIRYENEEAVDDSQLPKDRFSAERLKGVDSTLKIQPAELGDSAVYLCASSLRQGSYEQYFGPGTRLTVT.

CDR3 loop: CASSFGDLDTGELFF. The CDR3 region has the DNA TGTGCCAGCAGTTTCGGAGACTTGGACACCGGGGAGCTGTTTTTT. The V gene is TRBV28, the J gene TRBJ2-2; D is uncertain. V lost 3 bases, J lost 3 bases, and 11 bases lay in between. The CDR3 covers 15 residues. The germline gives CDR1 MDHEN, CDR2 SYDVKM.

The V call is TRBV5-6, the J call TRBJ2-5; the D is unclear. The J call is uncertain, as TRBJ2-7 better fits the DNA end. CDR1 SGHDT and CDR2 YYEEEE come from the germline V gene. The CDR3 runs 15 residues. Here the CDR3 reads CASSLISTLSYEQYF. The DNA for the CDR3 is TGTGCCAGCAGCTTAATATCCACTTTATCCTACGAGCAGTACTTC.

The chain links TRBV4-3 to TRBJ1-1; no reliable D call. V lost 2 bases to trimming and J lost 2 bases, with 12 bases between them. This CDR3 has 15 amino acids. Germline lookup yields CDR1 LGHNA and CDR2 YSLEER. CDR3 DNA sequence: TGCGCCAGCAGCCAATCGGGCGGGCCAAACACTGAAGCTTTCTTT. Its translation is CASSQSGGPNTEAFF.

Of note for this clone: Mismatch with germline at one junction end may stem from a read error. Other nucleotide sequences in the sample specify the same CDR3. The chain combines TRBV7-9 with TRBJ1-6; TRBD1 matches 7 bases. The CDR3 totals 15 residues. Germline V CDR1 and CDR2: SEHNR, FQNEAQ (reference sequence). The CDR3 loop reads CASSRGTANNSPLHF. The CDR3 DNA is TGTGCCAGCAGCAGGGGGACAGCTAATAATTCACCCCTACACTTT.

DNA of the CDR3: TGTGCCAGTAAGGGGACAGGGAGCTCCTACAATGAGCAGTTCTTC. It codes for CASKGTGSSYNEQFF. The chain links TRBV19 to TRBJ2-1; 9 bases align to TRBD1. This CDR3 is built from 15 residues. Germline V CDR1 and CDR2: LNHDA, SQIVND (reference sequence). After removal of 7 bases from V and 0 bases from J, the junction contained 4 bases not matched to a gene. The full variable domain, completed using reference TRBV19 and TRBJ2-1, is DGGITQSPKYLFRKEGQNVTLSCEQNLNHDAMYWYRQDPGQGLRLIYYSQIVNDFQKGDIAEGYSVSREKKESFPLTVTSAQKNPTAFYLCASKGTGSSYNEQFFGPGTRLTVL.

The chain combines TRBV12-5 with TRBJ1-6; D gene unclear. This CDR3 is 13 amino acids long. Germline CDR1 and CDR2: LGHNT and FRNRAP. The V and J ends lost 5 bases and 7 bases respectively, with 9 bases between them. The CDR3 here is CASGLDLNSPLHF. The DNA of the CDR3 is TGTGCTAGTGGTCTTGACTTGAATTCACCCCTCCACTTT. The variable domain in full, completed from reference TRBV12-5 and TRBJ1-6, reads DARVTQTPRHKVTEMGQEVTMRCQPILGHNTVFWYRQTMMQGLELLAYFRNRAPLDDSGMPKDRFSAEMPDATLATLKIQPSEPRDSAVYFCASGLDLNSPLHFGNGTRLTVT.

The chain has TRBV2 and TRBJ1-1; D possibly corresponds to TRBD1 (5 bases). V was cut by 6 bases and J by 3 bases, with 11 bases left in between. This CDR3 region has 13 residues. From germline, CDR1 is SNHLY and CDR2 FYNNEI. CDR3 sequence (DNA): TGTGCCAGCAGACTTAACAGGTACACTGAAGCTTTCTTT. Residues: CASRLNRYTEAFF.

J is TRBJ1-1 and V is TRBV9; TRBD1 might be the D (6 bases). Trimming left V 0 bases short and J 1 base short, with 13 bases between. Germline lookup yields CDR1 SGDLS and CDR2 YYNGEE. The CDR3 runs 16 residues. CDR3 in amino acids: CASSVAADSGNTEAFF. CDR3 sequence (DNA): TGTGCCAGCAGCGTAGCCGCGGACAGCGGGAACACTGAAGCTTTCTTT.

The chain combines TRBV7-9 with TRBJ2-2; tentative D call: TRBD2 (6 bases). Germline CDR1 and CDR2: SEHNR and FQNEAQ (reference sequence). V was trimmed by 5 bases and J by 7 bases, leaving 23 bases between them. The CDR3 contains 17 residues. The CDR3 nucleotides are TGTGCCAGCAGCCGCCCCCGGGACTCGAACCGGATCGGGGAGCTGTTTTTT. It encodes CASSRPRDSNRIGELFF.

V gene TRBV14 combines with J gene TRBJ2-5; 8 bases match TRBD1. Germline values: CDR1 SGHDN, CDR2 FVKESK. Trimming cost V 2 bases and J 4 bases; bases outside gene matches: 6. The CDR3 loop spans 15 amino acids. For the CDR3, the DNA is TGTGCCAGCAGCCAACAGGGGGCCCTCCTAGAGACCCAGTACTTC. Residues: CASSQQGALLETQYF.

The V call is TRBV25-1, the J call TRBJ1-1; 7 bases are shared with TRBD1. The ends lost 4 bases at V and 2 bases at J; junction bases unmatched: 7. CDR1 is MGHDK and CDR2 is SYGVNS in the germline V gene. The CDR3 contains 15 residues. The CDR3 here is CASSGPGGYNTEAFF. The CDR3 DNA reads as TGTGCCAGCAGTGGCCCAGGGGGTTATAACACTGAAGCTTTCTTT.

This chain joins TRBV19 and TRBJ2-7; 9 bases line up with TRBD1. The CDR3 is 16 residues long. The germline V gene has CDR1 LNHDA and CDR2 SQIVND (reference sequence). V trimming: 5 bases; J trimming: 2 bases; junction bases outside the gene matches: 10. This CDR3 reads CASSAEQGALTYEQYF. The CDR3 coding sequence is TGTGCCAGTAGTGCCGAACAGGGGGCGCTCACCTACGAGCAGTACTTC.

The chain recombines TRBV28 with TRBJ2-3; TRBD1 is a possible D gene (5 bases). The CDR3 has 13 amino acids. Germline assignment: CDR1 MDHEN and CDR2 SYDVKM. Trimming removed 4 bases from V and 4 bases from J, with 9 bases in between. The CDR3 reads CASSSPRADTQYF. DNA of the CDR3: TGTGCCAGCAGTTCCCCCAGGGCAGATACGCAGTATTTT.

The chain joins TRBV5-1 to TRBJ2-5; D is perhaps TRBD1 (5 bases). The V end was cut by 3 bases, the J end by 2 bases, with 14 bases between. Looked up from germline, CDR1 is SGHRS and CDR2 is YFSETQ. The CDR3 is made up of 15 amino acids. The CDR3 protein is CASSSQGQRQETQYF. The CDR3 DNA is TGCGCCAGCAGCTCGCAAGGACAACGGCAAGAGACCCAGTACTTC.

The chain recombines TRBV7-6 with TRBJ2-7; 7 positions match TRBD1. Germline lookup yields CDR1 SGHVS and CDR2 FNYEAQ. The ends lost 6 bases at V and 2 bases at J; junction bases unmatched: 10. CDR3 size: 15 residues. DNA of the CDR3: TGTGCCAGCAGTAATCCGGGACAGACGACCTACGAGCAGTACTTC. Protein product: CASSNPGQTTYEQYF.

The DNA of the CDR3 is TGTGCCAGCAGACCTGACAGGGCCGAGCAGTACTTC. It encodes CASRPDRAEQYF. This sequence joins TRBV7-9 and TRBJ2-5; 7 bases match TRBD1. The J call is doubtful: the DNA matches TRBJ2-7 better. Germline V CDR1 and CDR2: SEHNR, FQNEAQ (reference sequence). The length of the CDR3 is 12 residues.